This TCR beta chain was retrieved from a study of CD8 T cells in Susac syndrome. RNA amounts of roughly 0.5 to 1 ug underwent reverse transcription with random hexamers. Multiplex PCR with immunoSEQ amplified the TCR beta CDR3 across 54 Vbeta and 13 Jbeta. TCRdb processed the immunoSEQ multiplex PCR reads anew with MiXCR; each CDR3 protein has one entry. The data contain around 200,000 distinct CDR3 sequences, 90% to 95% of them seen just once; the ten biggest clones take up about 0.1%. TCR beta from blood CD8+ and CD4+ T cells was sequenced. TEMRA cells were FACS-enriched, with CD8+ and CD4+ T cells isolated negatively. Germline CDR1 is LGHDT and CDR2 is YNNKEL (reference sequence). Unmatched junction bases numbered 2, after V lost 0 bases and J lost 3 bases. CDR3 length: 15 residues. In this sample, this clonotype turned up a few times.

Specimen: CD4+ T cells from PBMCs. The TCR sequence derives from a human donor in good health. This chain joins TRBV3-1 and TRBJ2-1, with TRBD2 matching 7 bases. CDR3: CASSQEPSGYNEQFF. The CDR3 DNA follows: TGTGCCAGCAGCCAAGAGCCTAGCGGCTACAATGAGCAGTTCTTC.